This T cell receptor (beta chain) was documented in a study of CD8 T cells in Susac syndrome. The RNA input was about 0.5 to 1 ug, and it was reverse transcribed with random hexamers. TCRdb ran MiXCR on the immunoSEQ multiplex PCR reads and lists one entry per CDR3 protein. Of about 120,000 distinct CDR3 sequences listed, less than 95% are singletons. The germline V gene encodes CDR1 SGHTA and CDR2 FQGTGA. The ends were cut back, 1 base at V and 4 bases at J, with 13 bases in the middle. The CDR3 totals 16 residues. This clonotype appeared once. Healthy donors constituted the controls, which were matched for age and sex.

The sample comprised CD8+ T cells from PBMCs. This clonotype was sampled from a human donor in good health. This chain links TRBV7-3 with TRBJ2-2; D uncertain. The CDR3 DNA sequence: TGTGCCAGCAGCTTAAATAGGGTTCGTTCCACCGGGGAGCTGTTTTTT. This encodes CASSLNRVRSTGELFF.